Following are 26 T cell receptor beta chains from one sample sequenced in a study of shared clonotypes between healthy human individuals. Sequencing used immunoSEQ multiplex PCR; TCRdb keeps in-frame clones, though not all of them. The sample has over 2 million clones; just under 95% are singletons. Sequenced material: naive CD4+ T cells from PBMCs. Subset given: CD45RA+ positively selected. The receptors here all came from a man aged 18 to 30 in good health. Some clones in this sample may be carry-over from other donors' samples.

The CDR3 DNA reads as TGCGCCAGCAGGACTAGCGTGGGCGATGAGCAGTTCTTC. Amino acid sequence: CASRTSVGDEQFF. The V call is TRBV5-1, the J call TRBJ2-1; TRBD2 matches at 8 bases. V was pared by 5 bases and J by 8 bases, with 6 bases of the junction left unmatched. Germline CDR1 reads SGHRS; CDR2 reads YFSETQ. CDR3 length equals 13 residues.

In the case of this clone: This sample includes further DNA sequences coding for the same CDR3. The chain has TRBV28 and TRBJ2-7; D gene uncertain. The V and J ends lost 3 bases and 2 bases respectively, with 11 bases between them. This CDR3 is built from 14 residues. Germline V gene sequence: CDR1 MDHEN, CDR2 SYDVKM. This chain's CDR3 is CASSFPAPTYEQYF. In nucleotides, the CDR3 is TGTGCCAGCAGTTTCCCAGCTCCAACCTACGAGCAGTACTTC. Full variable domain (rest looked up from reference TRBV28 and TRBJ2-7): DVKVTQSSRYLVKRTGEKVFLECVQDMDHENMFWYRQDPGLGLRLIYFSYDVKMKEKGDIPEGYSVSREKKERFSLILESASTNQTSMYLCASSFPAPTYEQYFGPGTRLTVT.

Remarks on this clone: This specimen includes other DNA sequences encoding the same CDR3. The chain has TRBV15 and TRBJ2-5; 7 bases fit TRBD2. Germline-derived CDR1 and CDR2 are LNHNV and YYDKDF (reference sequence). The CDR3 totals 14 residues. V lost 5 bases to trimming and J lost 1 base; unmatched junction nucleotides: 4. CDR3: CATSRGLGQETQYF. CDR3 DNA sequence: TGTGCCACCAGCCGAGGACTAGGCCAAGAGACCCAGTACTTC.

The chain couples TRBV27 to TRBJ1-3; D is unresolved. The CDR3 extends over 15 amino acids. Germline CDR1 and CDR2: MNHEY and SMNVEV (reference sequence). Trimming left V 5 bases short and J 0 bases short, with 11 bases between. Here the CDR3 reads CASSPYNFSGNTIYF. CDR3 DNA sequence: TGTGCCAGCAGTCCGTACAACTTCTCTGGAAACACCATATATTTT.

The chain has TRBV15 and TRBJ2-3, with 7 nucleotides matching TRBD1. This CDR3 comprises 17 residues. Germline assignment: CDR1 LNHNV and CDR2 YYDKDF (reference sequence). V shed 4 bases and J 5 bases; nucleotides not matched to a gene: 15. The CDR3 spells CATSKETGTATIDTQYF. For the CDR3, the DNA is TGTGCCACCAGCAAAGAAACCGGGACAGCGACCATAGATACGCAGTATTTT.

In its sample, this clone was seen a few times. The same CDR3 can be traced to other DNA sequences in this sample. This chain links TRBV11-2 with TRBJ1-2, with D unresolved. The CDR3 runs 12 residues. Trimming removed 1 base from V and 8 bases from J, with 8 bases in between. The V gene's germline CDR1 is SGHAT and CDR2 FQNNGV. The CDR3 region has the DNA TGTGCCAGCAGCTTAGCGGGGAACGGCTACACCTTC. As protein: CASSLAGNGYTF.

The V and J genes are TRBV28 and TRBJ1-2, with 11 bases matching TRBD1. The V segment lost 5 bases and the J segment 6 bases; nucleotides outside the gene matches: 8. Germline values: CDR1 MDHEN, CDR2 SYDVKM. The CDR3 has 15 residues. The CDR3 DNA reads TGTGCCAGCAGTACCATGAGGACAGGGGGCCATGGCTACACCTTC. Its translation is CASSTMRTGGHGYTF.

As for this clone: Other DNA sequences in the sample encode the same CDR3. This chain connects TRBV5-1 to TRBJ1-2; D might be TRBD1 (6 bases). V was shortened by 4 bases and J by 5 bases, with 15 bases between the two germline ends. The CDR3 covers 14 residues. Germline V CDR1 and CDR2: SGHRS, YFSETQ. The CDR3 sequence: CASSPGTSGYGYTF. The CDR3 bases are TGCGCCAGCAGCCCCGGGACATCAGGGTATGGCTACACCTTC.

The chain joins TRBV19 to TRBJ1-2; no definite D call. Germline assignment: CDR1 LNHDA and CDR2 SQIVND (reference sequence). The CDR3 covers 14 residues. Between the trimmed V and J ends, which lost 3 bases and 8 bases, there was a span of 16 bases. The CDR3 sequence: CASSIGREAIGYTF. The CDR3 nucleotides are TGTGCCAGTAGTATCGGCAGAGAGGCGATCGGCTACACCTTC.

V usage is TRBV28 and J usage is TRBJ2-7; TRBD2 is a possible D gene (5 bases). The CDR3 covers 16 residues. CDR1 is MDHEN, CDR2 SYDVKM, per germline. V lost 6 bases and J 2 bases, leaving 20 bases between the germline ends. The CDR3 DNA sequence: TGTGCCAGCAGCCCCGTAGGGCGGACTTTCACCTACGAGCAGTACTTC. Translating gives CASSPVGRTFTYEQYF.

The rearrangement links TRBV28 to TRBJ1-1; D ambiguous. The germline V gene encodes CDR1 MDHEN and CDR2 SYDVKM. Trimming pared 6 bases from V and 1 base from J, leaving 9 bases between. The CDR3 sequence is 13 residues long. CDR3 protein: CASRLDANTEAFF. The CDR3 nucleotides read TGTGCCAGCAGACTGGACGCGAACACTGAAGCTTTCTTT.

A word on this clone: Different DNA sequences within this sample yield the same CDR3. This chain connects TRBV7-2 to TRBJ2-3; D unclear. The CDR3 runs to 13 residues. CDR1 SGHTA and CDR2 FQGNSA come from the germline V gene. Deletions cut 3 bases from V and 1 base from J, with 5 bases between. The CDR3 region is CASSFARTDTQYF. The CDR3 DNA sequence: TGTGCCAGCAGCTTTGCTCGCACAGATACGCAGTATTTT.

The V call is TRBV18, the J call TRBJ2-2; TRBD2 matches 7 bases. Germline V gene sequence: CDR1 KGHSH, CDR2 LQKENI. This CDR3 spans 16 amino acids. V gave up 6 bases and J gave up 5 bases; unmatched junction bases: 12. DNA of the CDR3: TGTGCCAGCTCGCCCCGGGGTAGCGGGCTTACCGGGGAGCTGTTTTTT. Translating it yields CASSPRGSGLTGELFF.

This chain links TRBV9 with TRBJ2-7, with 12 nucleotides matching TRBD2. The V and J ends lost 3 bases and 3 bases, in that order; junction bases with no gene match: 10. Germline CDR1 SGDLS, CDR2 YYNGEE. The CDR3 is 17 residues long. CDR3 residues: CASSGRLAGDKDYEQYF. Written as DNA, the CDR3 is TGTGCCAGCAGCGGACGACTAGCGGGAGACAAAGACTACGAGCAGTACTTC.

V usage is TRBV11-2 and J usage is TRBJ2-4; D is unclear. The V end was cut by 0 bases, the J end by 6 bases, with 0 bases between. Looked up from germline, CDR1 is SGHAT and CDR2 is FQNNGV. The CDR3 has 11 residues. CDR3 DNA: TGTGCCAGCAGCTTAGAAAACATTCAGTACTTC. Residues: CASSLENIQYF. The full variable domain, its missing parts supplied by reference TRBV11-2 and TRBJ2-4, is EAGVAQSPRYKIIEKRQSVAFWCNPISGHATLYWYQQILGQGPKLLIQFQNNGVVDDSQLPKDRFSAERLKGVDSTLKIQPAKLEDSAVYLCASSLENIQYFGAGTRLSVL.

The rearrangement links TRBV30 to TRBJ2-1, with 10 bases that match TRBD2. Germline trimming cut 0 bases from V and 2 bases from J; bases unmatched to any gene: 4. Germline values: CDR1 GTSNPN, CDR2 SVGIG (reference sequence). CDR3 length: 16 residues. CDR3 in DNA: TGTGCCTGGAGTGTACCCAGCGGGGGGGCCTACAATGAGCAGTTCTTC. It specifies CAWSVPSGGAYNEQFF. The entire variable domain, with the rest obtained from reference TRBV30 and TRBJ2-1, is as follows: SQTIHQWPATLVQPVGSPLSLECTVEGTSNPNLYWYRQAAGRGLQLLFYSVGIGQISSEVPQNLSASRPQDRQFILSSKKLLLSDSGFYLCAWSVPSGGAYNEQFFGPGTRLTVL.

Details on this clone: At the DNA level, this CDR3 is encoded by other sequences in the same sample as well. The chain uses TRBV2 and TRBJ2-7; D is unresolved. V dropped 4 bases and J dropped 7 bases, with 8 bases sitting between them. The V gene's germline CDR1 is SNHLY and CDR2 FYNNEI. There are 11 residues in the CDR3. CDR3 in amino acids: CASSVSGEQYF. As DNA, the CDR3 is TGTGCCAGCAGTGTATCCGGTGAGCAGTACTTC.

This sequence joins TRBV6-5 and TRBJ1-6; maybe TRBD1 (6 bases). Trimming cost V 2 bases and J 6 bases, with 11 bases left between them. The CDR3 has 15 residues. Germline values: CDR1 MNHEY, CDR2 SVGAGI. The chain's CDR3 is CASSYEGEGNSPLHF. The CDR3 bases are TGTGCCAGCAGTTACGAGGGGGAGGGTAATTCACCCCTCCACTTT.

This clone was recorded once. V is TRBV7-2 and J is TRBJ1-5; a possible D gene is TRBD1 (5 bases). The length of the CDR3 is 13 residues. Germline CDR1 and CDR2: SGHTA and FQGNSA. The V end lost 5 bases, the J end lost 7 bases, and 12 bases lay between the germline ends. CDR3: CASSPRWGQPQHF. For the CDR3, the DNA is TGTGCCAGCAGCCCTCGCTGGGGGCAGCCCCAGCATTTT.

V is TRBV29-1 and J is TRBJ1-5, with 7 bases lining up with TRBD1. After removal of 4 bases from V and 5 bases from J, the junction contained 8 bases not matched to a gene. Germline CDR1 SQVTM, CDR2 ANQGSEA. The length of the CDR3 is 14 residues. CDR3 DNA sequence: TGCAGCGTTGGGGCGGCAGGGGGGTATCAGCCCCAGCATTTT. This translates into CSVGAAGGYQPQHF.

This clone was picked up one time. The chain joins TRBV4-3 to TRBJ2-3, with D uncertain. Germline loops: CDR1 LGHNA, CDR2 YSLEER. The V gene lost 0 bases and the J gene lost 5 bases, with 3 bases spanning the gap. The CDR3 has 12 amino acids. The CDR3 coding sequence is TGCGCCAGCAGCCAAGATCAAGATACGCAGTATTTT. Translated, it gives CASSQDQDTQYF.

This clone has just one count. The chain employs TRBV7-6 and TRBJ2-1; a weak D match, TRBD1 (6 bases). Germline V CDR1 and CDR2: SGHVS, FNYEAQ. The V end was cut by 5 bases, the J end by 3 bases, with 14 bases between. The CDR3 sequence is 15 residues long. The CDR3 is CASSPRNRVYNEQFF. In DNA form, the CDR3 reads TGTGCCAGCAGCCCGAGGAACAGGGTCTACAATGAGCAGTTCTTC.

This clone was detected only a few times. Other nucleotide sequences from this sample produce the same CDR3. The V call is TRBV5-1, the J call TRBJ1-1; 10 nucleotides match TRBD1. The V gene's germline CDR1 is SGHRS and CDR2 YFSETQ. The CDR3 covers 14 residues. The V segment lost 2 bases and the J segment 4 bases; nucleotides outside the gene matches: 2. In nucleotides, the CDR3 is TGCGCCAGCAGCTTTGGACAGGGGGGCACTGAAGCTTTCTTT. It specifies CASSFGQGGTEAFF.

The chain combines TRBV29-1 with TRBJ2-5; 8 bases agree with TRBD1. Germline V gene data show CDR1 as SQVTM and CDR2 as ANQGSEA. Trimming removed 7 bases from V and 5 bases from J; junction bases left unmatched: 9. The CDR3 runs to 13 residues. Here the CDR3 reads CSAGPGGGETQYF. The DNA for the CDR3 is TGCAGCGCGGGGCCAGGGGGCGGGGAGACCCAGTACTTC.

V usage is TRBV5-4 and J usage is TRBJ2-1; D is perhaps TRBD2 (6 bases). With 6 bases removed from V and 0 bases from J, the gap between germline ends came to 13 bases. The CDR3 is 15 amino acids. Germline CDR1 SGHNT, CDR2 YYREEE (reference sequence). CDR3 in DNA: TGTGCCAGCACCCCCCGGGGGAGCTCCTACAATGAGCAGTTCTTC. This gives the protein CASTPRGSSYNEQFF.

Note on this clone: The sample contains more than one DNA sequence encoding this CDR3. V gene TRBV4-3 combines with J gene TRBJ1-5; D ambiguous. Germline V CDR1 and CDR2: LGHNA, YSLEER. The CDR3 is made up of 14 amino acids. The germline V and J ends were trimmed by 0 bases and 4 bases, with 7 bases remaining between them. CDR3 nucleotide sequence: TGCGCCAGCAGCCAAGAATGGGGAAATCAGCCCCAGCATTTT. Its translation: CASSQEWGNQPQHF.